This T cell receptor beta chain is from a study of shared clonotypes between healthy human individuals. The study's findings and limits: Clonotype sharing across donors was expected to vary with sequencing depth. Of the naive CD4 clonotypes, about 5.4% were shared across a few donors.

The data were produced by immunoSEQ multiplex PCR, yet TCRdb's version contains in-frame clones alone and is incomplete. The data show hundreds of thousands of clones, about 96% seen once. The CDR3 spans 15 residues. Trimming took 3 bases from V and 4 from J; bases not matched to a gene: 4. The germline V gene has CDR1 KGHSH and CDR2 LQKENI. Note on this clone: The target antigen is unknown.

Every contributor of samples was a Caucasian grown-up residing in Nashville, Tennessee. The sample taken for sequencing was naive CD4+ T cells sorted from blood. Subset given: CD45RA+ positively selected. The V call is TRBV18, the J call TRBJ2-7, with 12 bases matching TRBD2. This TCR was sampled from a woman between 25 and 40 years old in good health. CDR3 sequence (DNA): TGTGCCAGCTCACCGAGACTAGCGGGAGTTTACGAGCAGTACTTC. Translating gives CASSPRLAGVYEQYF.